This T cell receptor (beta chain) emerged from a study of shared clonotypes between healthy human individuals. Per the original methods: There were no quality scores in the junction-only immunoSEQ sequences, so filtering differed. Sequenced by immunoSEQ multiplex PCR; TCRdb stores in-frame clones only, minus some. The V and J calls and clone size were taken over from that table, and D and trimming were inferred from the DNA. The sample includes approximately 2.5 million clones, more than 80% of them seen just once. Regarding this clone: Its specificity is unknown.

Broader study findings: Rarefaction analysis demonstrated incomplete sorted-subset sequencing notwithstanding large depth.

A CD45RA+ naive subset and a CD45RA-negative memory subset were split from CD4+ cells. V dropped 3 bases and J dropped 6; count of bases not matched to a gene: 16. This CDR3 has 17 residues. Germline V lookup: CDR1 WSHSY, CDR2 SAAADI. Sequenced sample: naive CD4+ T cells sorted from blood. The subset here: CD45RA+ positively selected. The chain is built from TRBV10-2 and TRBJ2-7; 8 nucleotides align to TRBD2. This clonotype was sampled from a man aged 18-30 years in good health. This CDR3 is CASSDPASGPWAPEQYF. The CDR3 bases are TGCGCCAGCAGTGACCCAGCTAGCGGGCCTTGGGCTCCCGAGCAGTACTTC.